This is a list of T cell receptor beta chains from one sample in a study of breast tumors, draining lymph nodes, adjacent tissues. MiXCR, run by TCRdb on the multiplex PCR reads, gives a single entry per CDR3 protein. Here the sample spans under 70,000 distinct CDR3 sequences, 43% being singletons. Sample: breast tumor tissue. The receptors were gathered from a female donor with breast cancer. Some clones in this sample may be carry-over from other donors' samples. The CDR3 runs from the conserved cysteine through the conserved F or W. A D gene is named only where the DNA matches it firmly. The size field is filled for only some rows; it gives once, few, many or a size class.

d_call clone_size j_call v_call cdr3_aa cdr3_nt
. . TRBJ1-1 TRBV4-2 CASSQVSGGVTEAFF TGTGCCAGCAGCCAAGTGTCTGGAGGTGTCACTGAAGCTTTCTTT
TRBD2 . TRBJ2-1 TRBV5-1 CASSPGGGYNEQFF TGCGCCAGCAGCCCGGGGGGGGGGTACAATGAGCAGTTCTTC
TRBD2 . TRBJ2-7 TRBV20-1 CSARDARTSGAYEQYF TGCAGTGCTAGAGATGCCCGGACTAGCGGGGCCTACGAGCAGTACTTC
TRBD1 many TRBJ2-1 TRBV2 CASSLQSGTVGNEQFF TGTGCCAGCAGTCTCCAGTCGGGGACAGTCGGAAATGAGCAGTTCTTC
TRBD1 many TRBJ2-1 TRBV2 CASSERGIRGTGRNEQFF TGTGCCAGCAGTGAAAGGGGGATCAGAGGGACAGGGAGGAATGAGCAGTTCTTC
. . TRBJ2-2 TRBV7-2 CASSSLDYPNTGELFF TGTGCCAGCAGCTCCCTGGACTACCCTAACACCGGGGAGCTGTTTTTT
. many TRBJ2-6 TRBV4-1 CASSPQGGSGANVLTF TGCGCCAGCAGCCCCCAGGGGGGTTCTGGGGCCAACGTCCTGACTTTC
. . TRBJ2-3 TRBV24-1 CATSPAAGQSTDTQYF TGTGCCACCAGCCCTGCGGCGGGGCAAAGCACAGATACGCAGTATTTT
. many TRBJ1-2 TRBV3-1 CASSQQGRGYTF TGTGCCAGCAGCCAGCAGGGCCGAGGCTACACCTTC
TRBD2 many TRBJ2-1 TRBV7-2 CASSFPPGGGPSNEQFF TGTGCCAGCAGCTTCCCCCCAGGCGGGGGGCCCTCCAATGAGCAGTTCTTC
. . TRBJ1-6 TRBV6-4 CASSDPNNSPLHF TGTGCCAGCAGTGACCCGAATAATTCACCCCTCCACTTT
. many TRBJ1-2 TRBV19 CASSMGIYGYTF TGTGCCAGTAGTATGGGGATCTATGGCTACACCTTC
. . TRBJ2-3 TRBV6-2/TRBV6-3 CASSPWTVKLTDTQYF TGTGCCAGCAGTCCTTGGACCGTGAAACTCACAGATACGCAGTATTTT
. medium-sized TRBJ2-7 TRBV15 CATSRDRTPLGEQYF TGTGCCACCAGCAGAGATCGGACACCGCTGGGCGAGCAGTACTTC
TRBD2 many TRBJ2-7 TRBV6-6 CASSPPIAGGYEQYF TGTGCCAGCAGTCCTCCAATAGCGGGAGGTTACGAGCAGTACTTC
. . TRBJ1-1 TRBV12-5 CASGLSNTEAFF TGTGCTAGTGGTTTATCGAACACTGAAGCTTTCTTT
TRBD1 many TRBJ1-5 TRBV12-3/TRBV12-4 CASNDRDNQPQHF TGTGCCAGCAATGACAGGGACAATCAGCCCCAGCATTTT
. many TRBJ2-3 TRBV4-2 CASSQDPDYEKTQYF TGTGCCAGCAGCCAAGATCCCGACTATGAGAAGACGCAGTATTTT
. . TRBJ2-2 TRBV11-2 CASSLGTKILGELFF TGTGCCAGCAGCTTAGGGACGAAAATTCTAGGGGAGCTGTTTTTT
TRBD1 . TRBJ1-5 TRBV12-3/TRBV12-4 CASSPSGQGGHQPQHF TGTGCCAGCAGCCCTTCGGGACAGGGGGGGCATCAGCCCCAGCATTTT
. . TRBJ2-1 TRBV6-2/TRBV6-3 CASSAGPGMGSYNEQFF TGTGCCAGCAGTGCCGGGCCAGGAATGGGTTCCTACAATGAGCAGTTCTTC
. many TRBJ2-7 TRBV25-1 CASSEPLHRSGLLLSYEQYF TGTGCCAGCAGTGAACCCCTACATCGATCGGGACTGCTCCTCTCCTACGAGCAGTACTTC
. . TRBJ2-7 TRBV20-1 CSYSGTGYDEQYF TGCAGTTATAGCGGGACAGGGTACGACGAGCAGTACTTC
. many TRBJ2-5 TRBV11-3 CASSGGKGSEETQYF TGTGCCAGCAGCGGGGGTAAGGGATCCGAAGAGACCCAGTACTTC
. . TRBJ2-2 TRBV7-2 CASRETGGNTGELFF TGTGCCAGCAGAGAGACAGGAGGGAACACCGGGGAGCTGTTTTTT
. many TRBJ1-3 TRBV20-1 CSARSRVSGNTIYF TGCAGTGCTAGATCCAGGGTGTCTGGAAACACCATATATTTT
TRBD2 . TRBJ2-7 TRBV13 CASSEEGVGTSGSSYEQYF TGTGCCAGCAGCGAAGAGGGGGTTGGGACTAGCGGGAGCTCCTACGAGCAGTACTTC
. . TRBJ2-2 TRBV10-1 CASSERGNTGELFF TGCGCCAGCAGTGAACGGGGTAACACCGGGGAGCTGTTTTTT
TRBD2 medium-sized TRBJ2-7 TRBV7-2 CASSALAGVSYEQYF TGTGCCAGCAGCGCACTAGCGGGGGTCTCCTACGAGCAGTACTTC
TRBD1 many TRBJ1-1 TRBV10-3 CAISPTGGMNTEAFF TGTGCCATCAGTCCAACAGGGGGCATGAACACTGAAGCTTTCTTT
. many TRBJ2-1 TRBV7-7 CASSLEVGREQFF TGTGCTAGCAGCTTAGAGGTAGGCAGGGAGCAGTTCTTC
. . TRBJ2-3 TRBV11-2 CASNPGGSTDTQYF TGTGCCAGCAATCCCGGGGGTAGCACAGATACGCAGTATTTT
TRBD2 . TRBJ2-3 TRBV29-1 CSVEDVAGARTDTQYF TGCAGCGTTGAAGACGTAGCGGGAGCGAGAACAGATACGCAGTATTTT
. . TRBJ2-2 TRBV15 CATSRGRQSRELFF TGTGCCACCAGCAGAGGTCGCCAGTCCCGGGAGCTGTTTTTT
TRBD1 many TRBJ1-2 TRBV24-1 CATIHRDRGPTRGCGYTF TGTGCCACCATACACCGGGACAGGGGGCCGACTAGGGGATGTGGCTACACCTTC
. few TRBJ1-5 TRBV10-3 CAIRTSGPRAF TGTGCCATCCGGACTAGCGGGCCCCGGGCGTTT
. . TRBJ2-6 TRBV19 CASAGLAERDSGANVLTF TGTGCCAGTGCCGGGCTGGCGGAGAGGGACTCTGGGGCCAACGTCCTGACTTTC
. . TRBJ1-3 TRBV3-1 CASSQVPSSGNTIHF TGCGCCAGCAGCCAAGTGCCCAGCTCTGGAAACACCATACATTTT
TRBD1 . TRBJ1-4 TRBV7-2 CASSLGRPGQPNEQLFF TGTGCCAGCAGCTTAGGTCGACCGGGACAGCCTAATGAACAACTGTTTTTT
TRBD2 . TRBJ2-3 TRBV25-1 CASSDGSGGSMSTDTQYF TGTGCCAGCAGTGACGGTAGCGGGGGGAGCATGAGCACAGATACGCAGTATTTT
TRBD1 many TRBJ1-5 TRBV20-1 CSASGQGNQPQHF TGCAGTGCTAGTGGACAGGGCAATCAGCCCCAGCATTTT
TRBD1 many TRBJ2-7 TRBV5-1 CASSSLDRGRNEQYF TGCGCCAGCAGCTCCCTGGACAGGGGAAGGAACGAGCAGTACTTC
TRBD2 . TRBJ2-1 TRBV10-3 CAIRTSGSNEQFF TGTGCCATCCGGACTAGCGGGTCTAATGAGCAGTTCTTC
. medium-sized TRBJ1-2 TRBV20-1 CSARFEGRANYGYTF TGCAGTGCTAGATTCGAAGGCAGAGCTAACTATGGCTACACCTTC
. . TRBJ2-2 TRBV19 CASNKGTGELFF TGTGCCAGTAATAAGGGGACAGGGGAGCTGTTTTTT
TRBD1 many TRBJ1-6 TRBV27 CASSFQGESYNSPLHF TGTGCCAGCAGTTTTCAGGGGGAGTCCTATAATTCACCCCTCCACTTT
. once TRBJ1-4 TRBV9 CASSPQGVGYNEKLFF TGTGCCAGCAGCCCCCAGGGTGTAGGGTACAATGAAAAACTGTTTTTT
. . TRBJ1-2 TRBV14 CASSQVAIFLCANYGYTF TGTGCCAGCAGCCAAGTGGCTATATTCTTATGTGCTAACTATGGCTACACCTTC
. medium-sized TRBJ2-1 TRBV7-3 CASSLAANYNEQFF TGTGCCAGCAGCTTAGCAGCAAACTACAATGAGCAGTTCTTC